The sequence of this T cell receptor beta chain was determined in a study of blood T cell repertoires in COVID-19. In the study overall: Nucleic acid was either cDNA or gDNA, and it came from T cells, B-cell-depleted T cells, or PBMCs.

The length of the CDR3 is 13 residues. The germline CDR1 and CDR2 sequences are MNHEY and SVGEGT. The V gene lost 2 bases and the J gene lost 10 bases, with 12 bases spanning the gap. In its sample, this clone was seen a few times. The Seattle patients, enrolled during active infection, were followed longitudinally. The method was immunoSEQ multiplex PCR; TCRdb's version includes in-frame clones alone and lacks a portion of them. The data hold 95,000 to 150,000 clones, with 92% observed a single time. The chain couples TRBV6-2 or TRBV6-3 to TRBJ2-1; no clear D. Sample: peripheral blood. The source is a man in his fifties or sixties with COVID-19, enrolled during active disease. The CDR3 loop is CASSYGPFMEQFF. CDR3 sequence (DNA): TGTGCCAGCAGTTACGGGCCCTTCATGGAGCAGTTCTTC.